Included here is one T cell receptor beta chain sequence, with context. The data stem from a study of blood T cell repertoires in COVID-19. Study-level background: Spain, Italy and the United States supplied samples that represented acute and convalescent COVID-19. T cells, B-cell-depleted T cells, or PBMCs supplied cDNA or gDNA.

Authors' analysis steps: Estimation of nucleated cell counts was performed using reference gene primer amplification. The table came from immunoSEQ multiplex PCR; TCRdb's copy has only in-frame clones and leaves some out. V, J and clone size are those of that table, while D and trimming were read from the DNA. The sample carries about 100,000 clones, about 90% recorded once. The germline gives CDR1 SGHDT, CDR2 YYEEEE. This CDR3 has 16 amino acids. With 3 bases removed from V and 0 bases from J, the gap between germline ends came to 13 bases. Sample: peripheral blood. This receptor was identified in a man older than 75 with acute or convalescent COVID-19. V usage is TRBV5-6 and J usage is TRBJ2-1; TRBD2 is a possible D gene (6 bases). CDR3 region: CASSSGTRSSYNEQFF. The CDR3, as DNA: TGTGCCAGCAGCTCGGGGACTCGAAGCTCCTACAATGAGCAGTTCTTC.